The TCR beta chain described here comes from a study of a mutant IDH1 vaccine in newly diagnosed glioma. Across the study: Before enrollment, patients got radiotherapy alone, temozolomide alone, or mostly the combination.

Concerning this clone: Its antigen is not known.

Trimming left V 0 bases short and J 4 bases short, with 15 bases between. The length of the CDR3 is 16 residues. Germline-derived CDR1 and CDR2 are SGHVS and FQNEAQ. Some clones are missing from TCRdb's copy, which holds only in-frame ones; the method was immunoSEQ multiplex PCR. The data hold about 50,000 clones, with about three quarters observed a single time. Findings and limits, study-wide: Vaccine-induced immune responses were detected in over 90% of patients.

Time point indicated: week 35, safety follow-up. A single vaccine dose contained 300 ug of mutant IDH1 20-mer peptide, and topical imiquimod was used with it. The chain carries TRBV7-8 and TRBJ1-1; D unclear. This receptor was taken from a man aged 35-49 years with glioma. Source: PBMCs, taken from a glioma patient whose treatment included an IDH1 peptide vaccine. CDR3 nucleotides: TGTGCCAGCAGCTTAGCGCCGGGCAGACTACCCACTGAAGCTTTCTTT. This sequence encodes CASSLAPGRLPTEAFF. Together with reference TRBV7-8 and TRBJ1-1, the CDR3 gives the full variable domain: GAGVSQSPRYKVAKRGQDVALRCDPISGHVSLFWYQQALGQGPEFLTYFQNEAQLDKSGLPSDRFFAERPEGSVSTLKIQRTQQEDSAVYLCASSLAPGRLPTEAFFGQGTRLTVV.